These 23 T cell receptor beta chains originate from one sample sequenced in a study of T cells in Graves' hyperthyroidism and ophthalmopathy. RNA transcripts yielded amplified TCR beta CDR3 regions. The HTBI primer set drove a first-round RT-PCR of the TCR CDR3. TCRdb redid the calling of the multiplex PCR reads with MiXCR, one entry per CDR3 protein. The data contain roughly 840,000 distinct CDR3 sequences, over 35% of them singletons. Sequencing was done on a sample of blood. These receptors were collected from a young man with Graves' hyperthyroidism.

In its sample, this clonotype was seen many times. The J gene is TRBJ2-2, the V gene TRBV29-1, with 15 positions matching TRBD2. The germline V gene encodes CDR1 SQVTM and CDR2 ANQGSEA. V dropped 5 bases and J dropped 0; count of bases not matched to a gene: 4. This CDR3 comprises 17 residues. The CDR3 DNA reads TGCAGCGTTCCTGGACTAGCGGGAGGGGCGAACACCGGGGAGCTGTTTTTT. It translates to CSVPGLAGGANTGELFF.

The chain couples TRBV12-3 or TRBV12-4 to TRBJ1-6, with 11 bases identical to TRBD1. The CDR3 contains 15 residues. Trimming at V came to 8 bases and at J to 9 bases, leaving 9 bases not matched to a gene. The CDR3 protein is CASGDTGTGGSPLHF. In DNA, the CDR3 is TGTGCCAGCGGCGACACCGGGACAGGGGGTTCACCCCTCCACTTT.

This clonotype was seen only a few times. V usage is TRBV14 and J usage is TRBJ2-5, with 7 bases lining up with TRBD1. CDR3 length: 17 amino acids. V gave up 3 bases and J gave up 2 bases; unmatched junction bases: 12. Germline values: CDR1 SGHDN, CDR2 FVKESK. CDR3 in amino acids: CASSHPRQGDPQETQYF. CDR3 DNA: TGTGCCAGCAGCCATCCCCGCCAGGGGGATCCACAAGAGACCCAGTACTTC.

This chain uses TRBV27 with TRBJ1-2; tentatively, D is TRBD1 (6 bases). Trimming took off 3 bases at V and 3 bases at J, with 14 bases between the two ends. This CDR3 contains 15 residues. Germline CDR1 MNHEY, CDR2 SMNVEV (reference sequence). The CDR3 DNA follows: TGTGCCAGCAGTTTTACAGGGTGGGGAGACTATGGCTACACCTTC. It codes for CASSFTGWGDYGYTF.

This clonotype was picked up many times. The V and J genes are TRBV20-1 and TRBJ1-2; TRBD1 might be the D (6 bases). The CDR3 length is 13 residues. Germline V gene data show CDR1 as DFQATT and CDR2 as SNEGSKA (reference sequence). Trimming pared 0 bases from V and 8 bases from J, leaving 13 bases between. The chain's CDR3 is CSARDRQARGYTF. The DNA for the CDR3 is TGCAGTGCTAGAGATAGACAGGCCCGGGGCTACACCTTC.

Many counts were recorded for this clonotype. The CDR3 region is CATSDLQGGLLIEAFF. The CDR3 DNA sequence: TGTGCCACCAGTGATTTGCAGGGAGGGTTGTTGATTGAAGCTTTCTTT. This rearrangement joins TRBV24-1 to TRBJ1-1; D possibly corresponds to TRBD1 (5 bases). The CDR3 spans 16 residues. The germline V gene has CDR1 KGHDR and CDR2 SFDVKD. V gave up 0 bases and J gave up 7 bases, with 17 bases separating them.

The gene calls are TRBV10-3 and TRBJ1-5; D gene ambiguous. The CDR3 sequence is 14 residues long. Trimming removed 3 bases from V and 6 bases from J, with 12 bases in between. The germline V gene has CDR1 ENHRY and CDR2 SYGVKD. CDR3 amino acids: CAISDSQFTQPQHF. The CDR3 DNA follows: TGTGCCATCAGTGATAGTCAGTTCACTCAGCCCCAGCATTTT.

With regard to this clonotype: A clone one base away is much larger, so this may be a read error. The CDR3 ends on some other residue instead of the conserved phenylalanine or tryptophan, so this is likely a read error. The chain employs TRBV29-1 and TRBJ1-1; TRBD1 might be the D (6 bases). The germline V gene has CDR1 SQVTM and CDR2 ANQGSEA. V lost 7 bases and J lost 8, with 14 bases in between. This CDR3 is 11 amino acids long. The CDR3 here is CSGGGSHEAFL. The DNA for the CDR3 is TGCAGCGGTGGGGGCAGCCACGAAGCTTTCTTA.

This clonotype appeared a few times. V and J are TRBV20-1 and TRBJ1-1; D is undetermined. V lost 1 base and J 1 base, leaving 10 bases between the germline ends. The V gene's germline CDR1 is DFQATT and CDR2 SNEGSKA (reference sequence). CDR3 length equals 14 residues. The chain's CDR3 is CSARVGPSNTEAFF. CDR3 DNA sequence: TGCAGTGCTAGAGTCGGGCCCTCGAACACTGAAGCTTTCTTT.

There are many counts of this clonotype. The V gene is TRBV5-8, the J gene TRBJ1-6; 8 bases map to TRBD1. CDR1 is SGHTS and CDR2 is YDEGEE in the germline V gene. J was trimmed by 6 bases and V by 0 bases; bases with no gene match: 2. The CDR3 is made up of 15 amino acids. The chain's CDR3 is CASSLDRGFNSPLHF. The CDR3 coding sequence is TGTGCCAGCAGCTTGGACAGGGGGTTTAATTCACCCCTCCACTTT.

Many counts were recorded for this clonotype. The chain recombines TRBV9 with TRBJ1-2; D gene uncertain. This CDR3 has 14 amino acids. Germline V gives CDR1 SGDLS, CDR2 YYNGEE. With 0 bases removed from V and 2 bases from J, the gap between germline ends came to 8 bases. Here the CDR3 DNA reads TGTGCCAGCAGCGTAGCCGCTACGAACTATGGCTACACCTTC. This translates into CASSVAATNYGYTF. The full variable domain, its missing parts supplied by reference TRBV9 and TRBJ1-2, is DSGVTQTPKHLITATGQRVTLRCSPRSGDLSVYWYQQSLDQGLQFLIQYYNGEERAKGNILERFSAQQFPDLHSELNLSSLELGDSALYFCASSVAATNYGYTFGSGTRLTVV.

This chain connects TRBV9 to TRBJ1-6; D ambiguous. The CDR3 length is 15 residues. V was cut by 4 bases and J by 8 bases, with 16 bases left in between. Germline assignment: CDR1 SGDLS and CDR2 YYNGEE. CDR3 bases: TGTGCCAGCAGCCAAGAGGGAGGGTACGATTCACCCCTCCACTTT. Protein: CASSQEGGYDSPLHF.

This clonotype was picked up many times. This chain's CDR3 is CASSLDPGTTSPLHF. For the CDR3, the DNA is TGTGCCAGCAGCTTAGACCCGGGGACGACCTCACCCCTCCACTTT. The chain joins TRBV11-2 to TRBJ1-6, with D possibly matching TRBD1 (5 bases). Trimming took 0 bases from V and 10 from J, leaving 13 bases between them. Germline-derived CDR1 and CDR2 are SGHAT and FQNNGV. The CDR3 loop spans 15 amino acids. The full variable domain, its missing parts supplied by reference TRBV11-2 and TRBJ1-6, is EAGVAQSPRYKIIEKRQSVAFWCNPISGHATLYWYQQILGQGPKLLIQFQNNGVVDDSQLPKDRFSAERLKGVDSTLKIQPAKLEDSAVYLCASSLDPGTTSPLHFGNGTRLTVT.

J is TRBJ2-5 and V is TRBV7-2, with a weak D call TRBD1 (6 bases). Germline V gene lookup returns CDR1 SGHTA and CDR2 FQGNSA. There are 14 residues in the CDR3. The V end was cut by 5 bases, the J end by 5 bases, with 15 bases between. CDR3 coding DNA: TGTGCCAGCAGCACCCTGGGGGCGACGGAGACCCAGTACTTC. Protein: CASSTLGATETQYF.

About this clonotype: One base away lies a much larger clone, so this may be a sequencing read error. The gene calls are TRBV4-1 and TRBJ1-2; D remains unclear. V lost 1 base, J lost 4 bases, and 7 bases lay in between. The CDR3 contains 13 residues. Germline assignment: CDR1 MGHRA and CDR2 YSYEKL. As DNA, the CDR3 is TGCGCCAGCAGCCAAGGGGTCGGCTATGGCTACACCTTC. Residues: CASSQGVGYGYTF.

This chain uses TRBV20-1 with TRBJ1-5; perhaps TRBD1 as D (5 bases). This CDR3 has 15 amino acids. Germline loops: CDR1 DFQATT, CDR2 SNEGSKA (reference sequence). Trimming stripped 6 bases from V and 7 bases from J, with 22 bases between. CDR3: CSASRVELENQPQHF. CDR3 DNA: TGCAGTGCCAGCAGGGTGGAGCTAGAGAACCAGCCCCAGCATTTT.

Remarks on this clonotype: Given a much more abundant clone one base away, this may be a read error. The V call is TRBV20-1, the J call TRBJ2-6; D unclear. From germline, CDR1 is DFQATT and CDR2 SNEGSKA (reference sequence). V lost 2 bases and J 11 bases, leaving 10 bases between the germline ends. The CDR3 is 12 residues long. Here the CDR3 reads CSARTVTDVLTF. DNA of the CDR3: TGCAGTGCTAGAACGGTGACGGACGTCCTGACTTTC.

As DNA, the CDR3 is TGCAGCCGGGACACCTACGAGCAGTACTTC. Its translation is CSRDTYEQYF. This chain connects TRBV29-1 to TRBJ2-7; maybe TRBD1 (6 bases). Trimming took 8 bases from V and 2 from J, leaving 7 bases between them. Germline-derived CDR1 and CDR2 are SQVTM and ANQGSEA. The length of the CDR3 is 10 residues.

This clonotype has more than one count but fewer than ten. As DNA, the CDR3 is TGTGCCAGCAGCCATGGGGGGGAAGAGACCCAGTACTTC. Protein product: CASSHGGEETQYF. The J gene is TRBJ2-5, the V gene TRBV7-9, with 7 bases identical to TRBD2. With 5 bases clipped from V and 3 bases from J, the junction kept 3 bases outside the gene matches. The CDR3 runs 13 residues. Germline lookup yields CDR1 SEHNR and CDR2 FQNEAQ (reference sequence).

This clonotype was counted a few times. This chain joins TRBV7-2 and TRBJ2-2; 7 bases match TRBD1. This CDR3 contains 14 residues. Trimming removed 6 bases from V and 3 bases from J; junction bases left unmatched: 4. Germline CDR1 is SGHTA and CDR2 is FQGNSA. In DNA form, the CDR3 reads TGTGCCAGCAGGCTTACAGGGGACACCGGGGAGCTGTTTTTT. Protein product: CASRLTGDTGELFF.

This clonotype was observed many times. This rearrangement joins TRBV20-1 to TRBJ2-5, with 7 bases lining up with TRBD1. Germline V gene data show CDR1 as DFQATT and CDR2 as SNEGSKA (reference sequence). This CDR3 region has 15 residues. V was pared by 3 bases and J by 3 bases, with 10 bases of the junction left unmatched. The CDR3 region is CSASNPSGQEETQYF. CDR3 coding DNA: TGCAGTGCTAGCAACCCTTCAGGACAGGAAGAGACCCAGTACTTC.

This clonotype was seen many times. The chain links TRBV13 to TRBJ1-3; the D is unclear. The germline V gene has CDR1 PRHDT and CDR2 FYEKMQ (reference sequence). V shed 1 base and J shed 0 bases, with 4 bases lying between them. This CDR3 has 14 amino acids. The CDR3 coding sequence is TGTGCCAGCAGCTTAGTTGACTCTGGAAACACCATATATTTT. Translated: CASSLVDSGNTIYF.

This chain links TRBV9 with TRBJ2-3; D not certain. Germline V gives CDR1 SGDLS, CDR2 YYNGEE. V dropped 0 bases and J dropped 6 bases, with 11 bases sitting between them. The CDR3 has 14 amino acids. Here the CDR3 reads CASSVAGVRDTQYF. DNA of the CDR3: TGTGCCAGCAGCGTAGCCGGAGTACGGGATACGCAGTATTTT. Full variable domain (rest looked up from reference TRBV9 and TRBJ2-3): DSGVTQTPKHLITATGQRVTLRCSPRSGDLSVYWYQQSLDQGLQFLIQYYNGEERAKGNILERFSAQQFPDLHSELNLSSLELGDSALYFCASSVAGVRDTQYFGPGTRLTVL.